This T cell receptor (beta chain) originates from a study of blood T cell repertoires in COVID-19. This clone has just a few counts. Study processing details: Estimated nucleated cell counts came from reference gene primer amplification. Some clones are missing from TCRdb's copy, which holds only in-frame ones; the method was immunoSEQ multiplex PCR. That table is the source of V, J and clone size, and D and trimming were worked out from the DNA. The sample contains fewer than 250,000 clones, 75% to 90% of which appear only once. The sequence derives from a man in his sixties with acute or convalescent COVID-19. Sample: peripheral blood.

The DNA for the CDR3 is TGTGCCAGCTCACCTCGGTCGGGGGAGCCCCAGCATTTT. Protein product: CASSPRSGEPQHF. The chain employs TRBV18 and TRBJ1-5; possibly TRBD1 for D (5 bases). V lost 3 bases and J 8 bases, leaving 11 bases between the germline ends. The germline V gene has CDR1 KGHSH and CDR2 LQKENI. The CDR3 has 13 residues.